This T cell receptor beta chain comes out of a study of T cells in AML relapse after transplant (dated by TCRdb to about 2019). About the investigation overall: In patients given allogeneic HSCT for myeloid malignancy, this retrospective study looked at bone marrow T cells, examining both their TCR repertoires and their inhibitory receptor expression. TCR sequencing of unsorted bone marrow included three patients relapsing after HSCT, three patients in long-term complete remission and three healthy donors.

Bone marrow from healthy donors served as the control group for patient comparisons. This clonotype is termed large (0.1 to 1%). Its antigen remains unidentified. Base qualities are not recorded, but no much larger clone differs from it by a single base. Receptor libraries were prepared by PCR. A modified RACE PCR protocol, not multiplex PCR, was used to amplify TCR alpha and beta chains from RNA. The libraries were sequenced on an Illumina MiSeq, and sample-specific barcode combinations were used to demultiplex the raw reads. The paper's processing steps were these. MiXCR software was used to identify TCR clonotypes from the sequencing reads. TCRdb applied fastp at Q25 and MiXCR to the public reads, then kept only in-frame beta chains. CDR3 protein sequences are deduplicated, and each keeps its most common genes and DNA. The V and J calls here are based on TCRdb, not the publication. The sample records about a thousand distinct CDR3 sequences, under 20% of which are singletons. The leading ten clones occupy about 7% of the sample.

Results and caveats for the whole study, not just this receptor: The TCR repertoire comparisons were based on very few samples, with only three individuals in each group for unsorted bone marrow. Bone marrow repertoires were skewed in transplanted patients whatever the outcome, with the top 10 alpha clonotypes reaching over 30% in remission and 37% to 50% in relapse compared with around 20% in healthy donors.

From V the trimming removes 5 bases and from J it removes 2 bases, while the gene matches leave 2 bases of the junction unaccounted for. The CDR3 contains 15 residues, cysteine and phenylalanine counted. Just CDR3 DNA is preserved here, 45 bases in frame from base 1. The rearrangement combines TRBV12-3 or TRBV12-4 with TRBJ2-5; 13 bases in the middle match TRBD2. Sequencing was performed on bone marrow. The clonotype originates from a human donor in good health. The DNA reads TGTGCCAGCAGTCTGACTAGCGGGGGGCAAGAGACCCAGTACTTC. Its translation reads: CASSLTSGGQETQYF.